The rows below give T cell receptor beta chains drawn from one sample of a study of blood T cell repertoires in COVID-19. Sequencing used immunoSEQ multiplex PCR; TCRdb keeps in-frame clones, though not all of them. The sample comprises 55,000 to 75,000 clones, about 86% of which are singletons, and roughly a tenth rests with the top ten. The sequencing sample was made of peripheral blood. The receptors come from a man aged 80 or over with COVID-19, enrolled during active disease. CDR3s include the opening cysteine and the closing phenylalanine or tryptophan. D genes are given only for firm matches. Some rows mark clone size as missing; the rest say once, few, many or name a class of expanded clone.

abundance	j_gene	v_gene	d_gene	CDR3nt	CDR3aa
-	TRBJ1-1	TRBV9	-	TGTGCCAGCAGCCTCCGTCCGAGCATGAACACTGAAGCTTTCTTT	CASSLRPSMNTEAFF
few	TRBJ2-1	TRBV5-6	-	TGTGCCAGCAGCTTGGAGCGTGAGCAGTTCTTC	CASSLEREQFF
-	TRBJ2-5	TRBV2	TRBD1	TGTGCCAGCAGTGGCAGGGGGGAGACCCAGTACTTC	CASSGRGETQYF
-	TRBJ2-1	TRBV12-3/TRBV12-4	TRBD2	TGTGCCAGCACCGAAGGGCGGGGGAATGAGCAGTTCTTC	CASTEGRGNEQFF
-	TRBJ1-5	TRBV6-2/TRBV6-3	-	TGTGCCAGCAGTTACTCAGGGGGGGGATATCAGCCCCAGCATTTT	CASSYSGGGYQPQHF
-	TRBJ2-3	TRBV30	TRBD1	TGTGCCTGGAGTGCGGGACAGACCACAGATACGCAGTATTTT	CAWSAGQTTDTQYF
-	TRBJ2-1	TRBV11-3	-	TGTGCCAGCAGCCCTGCAACTACGGGTGAGCAGTTCTTC	CASSPATTGEQFF
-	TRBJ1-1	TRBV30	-	TGTGCCTGGACCACCGGGACACCGAACACTGAAGCTTTCTTT	CAWTTGTPNTEAFF
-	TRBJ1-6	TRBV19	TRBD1	TGTGCCAGTAGTATGGCCCGACAGGGGACCCTCCACTTT	CASSMARQGTLHF
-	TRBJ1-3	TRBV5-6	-	TGTGCCAGCAGCTTGGAAGGCCCGGCGGTCGGCACCATATATTTT	CASSLEGPAVGTIYF
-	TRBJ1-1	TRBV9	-	TGTGCCAGCAGCGTAGTGGGCAGCAGCACTGAAGCTTTCTTT	CASSVVGSSTEAFF
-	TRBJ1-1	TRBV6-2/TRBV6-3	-	TGTGCCAGCAGTTACCCTCCGTCTGCTTTCTTT	CASSYPPSAFF
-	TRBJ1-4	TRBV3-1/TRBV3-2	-	TGTGCCAGCAGAGGCCGGGGGGAAAATGAAAAACTGTTTTTT	CASRGRGENEKLFF
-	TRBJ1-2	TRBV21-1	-	TGTGCCAGCAGCAAATGTGACTGGGAGGACTATGGCTACACCTTC	CASSKCDWEDYGYTF
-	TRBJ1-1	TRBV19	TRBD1	TGTGCCAGTAGTATTACGGGACAGCCTGAAGCTTTCTTT	CASSITGQPEAFF
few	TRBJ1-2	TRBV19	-	TGTGCCTGCCGCGGGGTTGAGTTAGCTAACTATGGCTACACCTTC	CACRGVELANYGYTF
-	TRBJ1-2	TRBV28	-	TGTGCCAGCATCGACAGTTCTAACTATGGCTACACCTTC	CASIDSSNYGYTF
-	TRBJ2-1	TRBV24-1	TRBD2	TGTGCCACCAGTGATTCGCTTCGGGCCGCGGGAGACTACAATGAGCAGTTCTTC	CATSDSLRAAGDYNEQFF
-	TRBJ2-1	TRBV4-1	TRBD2	TGCGCCAGCAGCCAAGATAGGGCGGGGGGATTTGGTGAGCAGTTCTTC	CASSQDRAGGFGEQFF
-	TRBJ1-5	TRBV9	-	TGTGCCAGCAGCGTTACAGGGTTGGATCAGCCCCAGCATTTT	CASSVTGLDQPQHF
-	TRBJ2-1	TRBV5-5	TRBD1	TGTGCCAGCAGCTTCCGGCAGGGGGCCTACAATGAGCAGTTCTTC	CASSFRQGAYNEQFF
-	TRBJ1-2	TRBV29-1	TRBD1	TGCAGCGCCGGGGACAGACTAGACTATGGCTACACCTTC	CSAGDRLDYGYTF
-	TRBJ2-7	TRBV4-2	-	TGTGCCAGCAGCCAAGACATTTGGCTTGGAGGCGAGCAGTACTTC	CASSQDIWLGGEQYF
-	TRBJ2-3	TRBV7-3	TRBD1	TGTGCCAGCAGCTTATCAGGGGGTACGCAGTATTTT	CASSLSGGTQYF
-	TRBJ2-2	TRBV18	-	TGTGCCAGCTCACCGGAGCAGGAGGCGAACACCGGGGAGCTGTTTTTT	CASSPEQEANTGELFF
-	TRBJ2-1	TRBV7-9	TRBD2	TGTGCCAGCAGCGATTTCGGCGGGAGAAGTTTCAGCTACAATGAGCAGTTCTTC	CASSDFGGRSFSYNEQFF
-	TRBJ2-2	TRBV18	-	TGTGCCAGCTCACCGCAAGTAGGAGCGGACACCGGGGAGCTGTTTTTT	CASSPQVGADTGELFF
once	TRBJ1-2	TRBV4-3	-	TGCGCCAGCAGCCCCATTGTTGGGCCCAAAGGGGACTATGGCTACACCTTC	CASSPIVGPKGDYGYTF
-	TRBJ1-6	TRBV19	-	TGTGCCAGTAGTATTAACCGGGGGGGGAGTTCACCCCTCCACTTT	CASSINRGGSSPLHF
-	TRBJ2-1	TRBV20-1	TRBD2	TGCAGTGCTGCGGGAGAGGGTGAGCAGTTCTTC	CSAAGEGEQFF
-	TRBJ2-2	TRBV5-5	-	TGTGCCAGCAGCTTGGGACAGGTCGAGACCGGGGAGCTGTTTTTT	CASSLGQVETGELFF
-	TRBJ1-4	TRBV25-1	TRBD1	TGTGCCAGCGCCCAAGGGGGCGCGCGGGAAAAACTGTTTTTT	CASAQGGAREKLFF
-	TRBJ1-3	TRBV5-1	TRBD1	TGCGCCAGCAGCTCGGGACAGGGGTCTATAGGAAACACCATATATTTT	CASSSGQGSIGNTIYF
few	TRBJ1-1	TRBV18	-	TGTGCCAGCTCACCACCGGGCAGACAGAACACTGAAGCTTTCTTT	CASSPPGRQNTEAFF
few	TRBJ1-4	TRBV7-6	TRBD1	TGTGCCAGCAGCCCATTCGGACAGGGCGCTAATGAAAAACTGTTTTTT	CASSPFGQGANEKLFF
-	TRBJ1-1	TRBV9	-	TGTGCCAGCAGCGTAGTAGTCGACGGGGGAAGTGCCACTGAAGCTTTCTTT	CASSVVVDGGSATEAFF
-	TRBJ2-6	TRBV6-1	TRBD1	TGTGCCAGCAGTGTCGACAGGGTGCAAGGGGCCAACGTCCTGACTTTC	CASSVDRVQGANVLTF
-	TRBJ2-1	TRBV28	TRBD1	TGTGCCAGCAGCGATCCGGGACAGGGAAACCATGAGCAGTTCTTC	CASSDPGQGNHEQFF
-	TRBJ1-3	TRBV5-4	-	TGTGCCAGCAGCGAAGGCGCGGGTTACTCTGGAAACACCATATATTTT	CASSEGAGYSGNTIYF
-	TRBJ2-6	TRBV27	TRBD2	TGTGCCAGCAGGGGGGGTAGCGGGAGCTCTGGGGCCAACGTCCTGACTTTC	CASRGGSGSSGANVLTF
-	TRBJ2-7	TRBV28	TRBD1	TGTGCCAGCGCAGGGGGGACAGGACTCTACGAGCAGTACTTC	CASAGGTGLYEQYF
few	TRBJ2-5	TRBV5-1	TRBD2	TGCGCCAGCAGCCGTCTTCGGGGGGGACAAGAGACCCAGTACTTC	CASSRLRGGQETQYF
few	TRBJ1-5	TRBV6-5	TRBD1	TGTGCCAGCAGTAGGGGGGGACAGGTCAATCAGCCCCAGCATTTT	CASSRGGQVNQPQHF
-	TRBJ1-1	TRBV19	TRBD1	TGTGCCAGTAGTCCCGGGACAGGGAACGAGGCTTTCTTT	CASSPGTGNEAFF
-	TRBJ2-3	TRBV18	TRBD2	TGTGCCAGCTCACCAACTAGCGGGAGCACAGATACGCAGTATTTT	CASSPTSGSTDTQYF
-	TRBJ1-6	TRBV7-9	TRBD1	TGTGCCAGCAGCTTCCCCCGGGGCGGGACAGGGGATTCACCCCTCCACTTT	CASSFPRGGTGDSPLHF
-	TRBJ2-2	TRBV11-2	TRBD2	TGTGCCAGCGGAAGGACTAGCAAAGGGGGAGGGGAGCTGTTTTTT	CASGRTSKGGGELFF
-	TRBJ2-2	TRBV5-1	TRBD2	TGCGCCAGCAGCTCGCCTCGGGAGCGGGGTACGAACACCGGGGAGCTGTTTTTT	CASSSPRERGTNTGELFF
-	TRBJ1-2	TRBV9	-	TGTGCCGGCAGCGTAGCTAGCCAGGGGATGAATGGCTACACCTTC	CAGSVASQGMNGYTF
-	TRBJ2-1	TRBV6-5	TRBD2	TGTGCCAGCAGTTACTCGGTAGCGGGAGGCCCCCCGTTCTTC	CASSYSVAGGPPFF
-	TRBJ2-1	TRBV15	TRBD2	TGTGCCACCAGCAGAGATTTAGCGGGGGAAGTGGATGAGCAGTTCTTC	CATSRDLAGEVDEQFF
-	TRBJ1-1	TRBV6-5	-	TGTGCCAGCAGTTACTCGGGCAACCGGAACACTGAAGCTTTCTTT	CASSYSGNRNTEAFF
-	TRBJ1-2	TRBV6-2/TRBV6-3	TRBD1	TGTGCCAGCAGTCAGGGACAGGGGACCTATGGCTACACCTTC	CASSQGQGTYGYTF
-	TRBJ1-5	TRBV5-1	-	TGCGCCAGCAGCCCAACAGGCGATAATAGCAATCAGCCCCAGCATTTT	CASSPTGDNSNQPQHF
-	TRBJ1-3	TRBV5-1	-	TGCGCCAGCAGCCTGGACGGGAACTCTGGAAACACCATATATTTT	CASSLDGNSGNTIYF
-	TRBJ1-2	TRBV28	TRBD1	TGTGCCAGCAGAACAGGGACAGCCTATGGCTACACCTTC	CASRTGTAYGYTF
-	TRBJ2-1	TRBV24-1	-	TGTGCCACCAGTGTTATGAATTTACGGGGCAATGAGCAGTTCTTC	CATSVMNLRGNEQFF